The 4 T cell receptor beta chains reported below all come from one sample, sequenced in a study of T cell changes during pregnancy in multiple sclerosis (dated by TCRdb to between 2018 and 2020). Receptor libraries were prepared by the immunoSEQ multiplex PCR assay. In TCRdb, the immuneACCESS table is reduced to in-frame sequences with V and J assigned. These tables do not hold every clone; where another copy was compared, an unresolved V gene accounts for under half, and the others remain unexplained. The table for this sample lists 13,000 or so clones; approximately 93% of them were counted only once. Roughly 2.8% of the sample rests with the top ten. Material: peripheral blood, obtained in the second trimester of pregnancy. The receptors derive from a female donor in good health, enrolled as a control in a pregnancy study.

The chain joins TRBV4-1 to TRBJ1-1; weak D call: TRBD1 (5 bases). The CDR3 is made up of 14 amino acids. Germline V gene lookup returns CDR1 MGHRA and CDR2 YSYEKL. Trimming removed 3 bases at V and 4 bases at J, with 12 bases between. CDR3 protein: CASSHTGQITEAFF. As DNA, the CDR3 is TGCGCCAGCAGCCATACCGGACAAATCACTGAAGCTTTCTTT.

The J gene is TRBJ2-1, the V gene TRBV29-1; the D gene is possibly TRBD2 (6 bases). This CDR3 comprises 14 residues. V dropped 5 bases and J dropped 4 bases, with 15 bases sitting between them. Germline values: CDR1 SQVTM, CDR2 ANQGSEA. In DNA, the CDR3 is TGCAGCGTTCTACGGGGGACTGGGTACAATGAGCAGTTCTTC. Protein: CSVLRGTGYNEQFF.

The chain links TRBV7-9 to TRBJ1-2; D is ambiguous. This CDR3 region has 16 residues. Trimming shortened V by 5 bases and J by 4 bases, and 20 bases separated the two germline ends. Germline CDR1 and CDR2: SEHNR and FQNEAQ (reference sequence). CDR3 nucleotide sequence: TGTGCCAGCAGCCGGTCGGGGTTCCTTCCTTCCTATGGCTACACCTTC. As protein: CASSRSGFLPSYGYTF.

The chain couples TRBV4-3 to TRBJ2-1; 10 bases are a match to TRBD2. Germline assignment: CDR1 LGHNA and CDR2 YSLEER. After removal of 0 bases from V and 6 bases from J, the junction contained 5 bases not matched to a gene. The CDR3 has 16 residues. The CDR3, as DNA: TGCGCCAGCAGCCAAGATGTCGCTAGCGGGGGCAATGAGCAGTTCTTC. Residues: CASSQDVASGGNEQFF.